This T cell receptor (beta chain) emerged from a study of OX40 agonist ivuxolimab in advanced cancers. Study-wide context: Melanoma, hepatocellular carcinoma, head and neck or renal cell cancer occurred in dose-escalation patients. Study findings and constraints: Fewer expanded clones were found on average in CD4+ than in CD8+ T cells. At doses 0.1 to 3.0 mg/kg, CD4+ and CD8+ clones expanded.

About this clone: As yet, its antigen is unknown.

The ends were cut back, 11 bases at V and 3 bases at J, with 14 bases in the middle. The CDR3 consists of 13 residues. Germline V CDR1 and CDR2: SEHNR, FQNEAQ (reference sequence). Sequencing was performed with immunoSEQ multiplex PCR; in TCRdb, only in-frame clones are kept and a portion is missing. The sample lists approximately 76,000 clones, approximately 83% seen once, with roughly 6% in the top ten. The genes are TRBV7-9 and TRBJ1-3, with D possibly TRBD1 on 5 matching bases. This clonotype was sampled from an adult with an advanced solid tumor such as melanoma, head and neck, liver or kidney cancer. The sample in question was CD4+ or CD8+ T cells sorted from blood, obtained in a trial of the OX40 agonist ivuxolimab. As DNA, the CDR3 is TGTGCCCACGAAAGGGACGATGGAAACACCATATATTTT. It specifies CAHERDDGNTIYF.